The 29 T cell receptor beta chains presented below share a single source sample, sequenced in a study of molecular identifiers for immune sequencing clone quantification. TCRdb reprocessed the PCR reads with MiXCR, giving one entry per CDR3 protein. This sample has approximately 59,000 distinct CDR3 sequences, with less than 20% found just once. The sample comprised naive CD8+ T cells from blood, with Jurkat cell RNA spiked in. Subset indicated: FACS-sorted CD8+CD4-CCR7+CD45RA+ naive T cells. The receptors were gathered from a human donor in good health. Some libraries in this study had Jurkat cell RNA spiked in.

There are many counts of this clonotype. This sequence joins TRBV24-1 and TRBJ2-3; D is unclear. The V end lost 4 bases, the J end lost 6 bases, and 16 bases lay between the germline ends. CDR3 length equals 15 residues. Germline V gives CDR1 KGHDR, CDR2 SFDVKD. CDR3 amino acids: CATSEPDGFTDTQYF. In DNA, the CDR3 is TGTGCCACCAGTGAACCGGATGGTTTTACGGATACGCAGTATTTT.

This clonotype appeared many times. The DNA for the CDR3 is TGTGCCAGCTCACCTCGGTCAGCCCTGACCTACGAGCAGTACTTC. The encoded protein is CASSPRSALTYEQYF. The chain has TRBV18 and TRBJ2-7, with unresolved D. The germline V gene has CDR1 KGHSH and CDR2 LQKENI. V lost 3 bases to trimming and J lost 2 bases, with 14 bases between them. The CDR3 loop spans 15 amino acids. The variable domain in full, with the rest retrieved from reference TRBV18 and TRBJ2-7, is NAGVMQNPRHLVRRRGQEARLRCSPMKGHSHVYWYRQLPEEGLKFMVYLQKENIIDESGMPKERFSAEFPKEGPSILRIQQVVRGDSAAYFCASSPRSALTYEQYFGPGTRLTVT.

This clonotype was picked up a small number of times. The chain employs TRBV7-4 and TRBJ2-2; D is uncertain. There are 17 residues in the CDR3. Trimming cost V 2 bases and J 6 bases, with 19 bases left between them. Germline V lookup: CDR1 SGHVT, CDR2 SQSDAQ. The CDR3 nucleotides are TGTGCCAGCAGCTTATCCCTAAACCTAGGTCCCTCCGGGGAGCTGTTTTTT. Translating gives CASSLSLNLGPSGELFF.

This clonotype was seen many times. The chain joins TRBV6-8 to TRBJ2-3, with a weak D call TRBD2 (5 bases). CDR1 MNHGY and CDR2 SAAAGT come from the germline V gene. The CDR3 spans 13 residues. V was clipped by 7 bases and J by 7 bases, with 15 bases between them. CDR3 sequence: CASMVTTLHTQYF. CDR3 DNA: TGTGCCAGCATGGTGACTACGCTCCATACGCAGTATTTT.

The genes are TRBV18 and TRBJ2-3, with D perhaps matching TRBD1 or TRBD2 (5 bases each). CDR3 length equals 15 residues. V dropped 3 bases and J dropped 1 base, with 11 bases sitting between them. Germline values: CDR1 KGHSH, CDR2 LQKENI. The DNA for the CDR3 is TGTGCCAGCTCACCGGGACCCCGGGGCACAGATACGCAGTATTTT. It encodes CASSPGPRGTDTQYF.

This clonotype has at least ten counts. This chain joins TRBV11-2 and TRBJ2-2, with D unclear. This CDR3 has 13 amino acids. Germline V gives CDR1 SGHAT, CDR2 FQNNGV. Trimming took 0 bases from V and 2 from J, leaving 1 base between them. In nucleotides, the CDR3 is TGTGCCAGCAGCTTAGAAAACACCGGGGAGCTGTTTTTT. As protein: CASSLENTGELFF.

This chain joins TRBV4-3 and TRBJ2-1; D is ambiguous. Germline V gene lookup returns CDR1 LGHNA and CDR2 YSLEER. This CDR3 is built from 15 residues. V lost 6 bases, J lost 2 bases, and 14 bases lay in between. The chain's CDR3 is CASRNSPAPYNEQFF. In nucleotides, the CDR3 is TGCGCCAGCAGAAACTCCCCCGCTCCCTACAATGAGCAGTTCTTC.

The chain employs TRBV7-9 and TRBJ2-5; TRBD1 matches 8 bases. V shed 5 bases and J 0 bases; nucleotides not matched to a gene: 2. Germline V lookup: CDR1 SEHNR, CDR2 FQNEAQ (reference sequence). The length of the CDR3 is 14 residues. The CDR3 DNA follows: TGTGCCAGCAGCGCACAGGGGGACCAAGAGACCCAGTACTTC. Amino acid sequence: CASSAQGDQETQYF.

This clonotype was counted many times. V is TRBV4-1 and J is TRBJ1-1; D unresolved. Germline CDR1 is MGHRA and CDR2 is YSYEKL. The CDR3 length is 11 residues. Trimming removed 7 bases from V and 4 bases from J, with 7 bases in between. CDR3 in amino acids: CASILGTEAFF. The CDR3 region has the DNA TGCGCCAGCATCTTGGGCACTGAAGCTTTCTTT.

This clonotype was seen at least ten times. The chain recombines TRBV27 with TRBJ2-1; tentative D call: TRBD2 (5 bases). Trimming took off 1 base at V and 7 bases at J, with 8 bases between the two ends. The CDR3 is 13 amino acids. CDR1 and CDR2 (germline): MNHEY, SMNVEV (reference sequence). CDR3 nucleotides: TGTGCCAGCAGTTTATTGGACTGGAATGAGCAGTTCTTC. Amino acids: CASSLLDWNEQFF.

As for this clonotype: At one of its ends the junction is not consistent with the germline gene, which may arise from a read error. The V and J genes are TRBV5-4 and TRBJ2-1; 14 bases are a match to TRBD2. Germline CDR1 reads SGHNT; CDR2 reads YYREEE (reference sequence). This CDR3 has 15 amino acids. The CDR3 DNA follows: TGTGCCAGCAGCAGACTAGCGGGAGGGCCCGATGAGCAGTCCTTC. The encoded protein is CASSRLAGGPDEQSF.

The CDR3 bases are TGTGCCAGCAGCCAAGATTCCGGACAGGGGGGGCGTATAAGGGAGACCCAGTACTTC. Protein sequence: CASSQDSGQGGRIRETQYF. The chain recombines TRBV4-2 with TRBJ2-5, with 10 nucleotides matching TRBD1. CDR1 LGHNA and CDR2 YNFKEQ come from the germline V gene. CDR3 length equals 19 residues. The trim removed 0 bases at V and 5 bases at J, leaving 15 bases unmatched.

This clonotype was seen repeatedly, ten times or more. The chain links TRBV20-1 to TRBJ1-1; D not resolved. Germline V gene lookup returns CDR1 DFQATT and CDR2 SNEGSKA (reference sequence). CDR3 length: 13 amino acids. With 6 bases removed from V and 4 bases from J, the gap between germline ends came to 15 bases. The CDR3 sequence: CSATDIPVTEAFF. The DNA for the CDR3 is TGCAGTGCCACGGATATTCCGGTCACTGAAGCTTTCTTT.

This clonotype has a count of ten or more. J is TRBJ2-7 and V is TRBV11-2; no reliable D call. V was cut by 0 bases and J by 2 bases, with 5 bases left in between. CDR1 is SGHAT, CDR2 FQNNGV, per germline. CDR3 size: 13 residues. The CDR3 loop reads CASSLDWTYEQYF. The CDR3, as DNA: TGTGCCAGCAGCTTAGACTGGACCTACGAGCAGTACTTC.

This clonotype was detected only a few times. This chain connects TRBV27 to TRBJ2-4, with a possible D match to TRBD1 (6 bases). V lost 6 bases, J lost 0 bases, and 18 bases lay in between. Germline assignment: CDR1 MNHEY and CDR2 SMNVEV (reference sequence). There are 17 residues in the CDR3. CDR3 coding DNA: TGTGCCAGCAGAACTATACGCAGGGGTTTAGCCAAAAACATTCAGTACTTC. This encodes CASRTIRRGLAKNIQYF.

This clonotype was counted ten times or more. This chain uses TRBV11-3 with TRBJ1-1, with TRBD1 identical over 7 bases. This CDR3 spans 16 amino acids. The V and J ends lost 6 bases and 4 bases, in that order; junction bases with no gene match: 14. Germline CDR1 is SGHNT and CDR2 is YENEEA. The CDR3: CASSSARQGMGTEAFF. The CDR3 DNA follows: TGTGCCAGCAGTTCCGCGCGACAGGGTATGGGCACTGAAGCTTTCTTT.

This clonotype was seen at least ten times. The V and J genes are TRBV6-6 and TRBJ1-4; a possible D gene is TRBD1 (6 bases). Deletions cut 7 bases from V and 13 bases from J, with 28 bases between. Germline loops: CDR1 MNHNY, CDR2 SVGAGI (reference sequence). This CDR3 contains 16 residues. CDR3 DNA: TGTGCCAGCACCACTTCGGGGGCAGGGAGGTATCTTGGACTGTTTTTT. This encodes CASTTSGAGRYLGLFF.

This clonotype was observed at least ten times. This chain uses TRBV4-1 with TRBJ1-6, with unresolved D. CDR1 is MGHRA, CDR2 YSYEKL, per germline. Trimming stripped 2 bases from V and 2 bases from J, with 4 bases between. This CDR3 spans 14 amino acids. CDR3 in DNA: TGCGCCAGCAGCCAACCAGCCTATAATTCACCCCTCCACTTT. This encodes CASSQPAYNSPLHF.

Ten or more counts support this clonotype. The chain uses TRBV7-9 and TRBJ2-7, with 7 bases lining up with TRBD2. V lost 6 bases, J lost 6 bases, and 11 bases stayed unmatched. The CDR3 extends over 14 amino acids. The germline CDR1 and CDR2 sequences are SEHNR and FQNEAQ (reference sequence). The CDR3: CASSWGDYGPEQYF. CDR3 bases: TGTGCCAGCAGTTGGGGGGACTATGGGCCCGAGCAGTACTTC.

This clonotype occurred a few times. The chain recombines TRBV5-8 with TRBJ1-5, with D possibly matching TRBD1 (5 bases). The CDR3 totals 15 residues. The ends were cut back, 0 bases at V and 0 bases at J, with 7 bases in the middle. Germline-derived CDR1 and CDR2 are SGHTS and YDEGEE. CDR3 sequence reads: CASSLGQSSNQPQHF. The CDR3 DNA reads TGTGCCAGCAGCTTGGGACAGTCTAGCAATCAGCCCCAGCATTTT.

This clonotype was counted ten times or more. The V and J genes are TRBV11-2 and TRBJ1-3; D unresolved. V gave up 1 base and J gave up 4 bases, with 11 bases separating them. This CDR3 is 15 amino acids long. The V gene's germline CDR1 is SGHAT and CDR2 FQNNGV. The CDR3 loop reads CASSLGTFRGNTIYF. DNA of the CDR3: TGTGCCAGCAGCTTAGGCACGTTTCGAGGAAACACCATATATTTT.

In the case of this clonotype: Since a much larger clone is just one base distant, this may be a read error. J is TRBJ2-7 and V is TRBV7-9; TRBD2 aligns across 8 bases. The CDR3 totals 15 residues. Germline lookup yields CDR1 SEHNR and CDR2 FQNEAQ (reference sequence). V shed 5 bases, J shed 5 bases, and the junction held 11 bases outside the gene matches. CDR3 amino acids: CASSPQPELADEQYF. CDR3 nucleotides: TGTGCCAGCAGCCCCCAGCCGGAACTAGCGGACGAGCAGTACTTC.

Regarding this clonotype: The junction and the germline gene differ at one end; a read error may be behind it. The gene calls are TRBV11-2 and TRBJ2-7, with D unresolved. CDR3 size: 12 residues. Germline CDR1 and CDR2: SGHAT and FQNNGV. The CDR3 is CASSFNGYEQHF. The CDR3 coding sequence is TGTGCCAGCAGCTTCAACGGCTACGAGCAGCACTTC.

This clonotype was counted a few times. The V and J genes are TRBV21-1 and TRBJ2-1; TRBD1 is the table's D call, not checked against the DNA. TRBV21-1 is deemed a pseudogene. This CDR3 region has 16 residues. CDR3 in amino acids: CASSEETGEEYNEQFF. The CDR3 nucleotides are TGTGCCAGCAGCGAAGAGACAGGGGAGGAATACAATGAGCAGTTCTTC.

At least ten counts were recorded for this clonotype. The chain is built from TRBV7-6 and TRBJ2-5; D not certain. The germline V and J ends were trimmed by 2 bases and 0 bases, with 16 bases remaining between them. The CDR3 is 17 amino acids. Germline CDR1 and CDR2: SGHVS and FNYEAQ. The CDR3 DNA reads TGTGCCAGCAGCTTATGGTCCCCTAGTACGTACCAAGAGACCCAGTACTTC. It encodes CASSLWSPSTYQETQYF.

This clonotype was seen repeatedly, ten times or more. CDR3 coding DNA: TGTGCCAGCAGCATCTACAGGAACCTCTACGAGCAGTACTTC. This gives the protein CASSIYRNLYEQYF. V gene TRBV11-3 combines with J gene TRBJ2-7, with a weak D call TRBD1 (5 bases). The V gene's germline CDR1 is SGHNT and CDR2 YENEEA. Trimming removed 5 bases at V and 3 bases at J, with 14 bases between. The CDR3 loop spans 14 amino acids.

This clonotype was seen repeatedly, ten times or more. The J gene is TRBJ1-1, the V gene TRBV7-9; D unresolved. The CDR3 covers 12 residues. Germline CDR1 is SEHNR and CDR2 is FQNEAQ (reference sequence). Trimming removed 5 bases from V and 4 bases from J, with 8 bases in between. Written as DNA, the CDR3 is TGTGCCAGCAGCGTGGTGCGCACTGAAGCTTTCTTT. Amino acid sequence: CASSVVRTEAFF. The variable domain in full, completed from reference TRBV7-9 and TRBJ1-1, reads DTGVSQNPRHKITKRGQNVTFRCDPISEHNRLYWYRQTLGQGPEFLTYFQNEAQLEKSRLLSDRFSAERPKGSFSTLEIQRTEQGDSAMYLCASSVVRTEAFFGQGTRLTVV.

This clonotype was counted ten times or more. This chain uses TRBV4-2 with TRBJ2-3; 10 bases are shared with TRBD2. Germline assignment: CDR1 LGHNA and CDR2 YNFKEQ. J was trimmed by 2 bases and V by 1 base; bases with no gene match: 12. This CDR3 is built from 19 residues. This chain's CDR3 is CASSQVMSGRAPDTDTQYF. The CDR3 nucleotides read TGTGCCAGCAGCCAAGTGATGAGCGGGAGGGCCCCAGACACAGATACGCAGTATTTT.

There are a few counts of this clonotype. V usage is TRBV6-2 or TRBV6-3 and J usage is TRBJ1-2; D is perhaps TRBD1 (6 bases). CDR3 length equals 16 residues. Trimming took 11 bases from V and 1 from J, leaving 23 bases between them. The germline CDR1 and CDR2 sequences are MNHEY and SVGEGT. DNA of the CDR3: TGTGCCGCCATAAACCGGGGGCGAGCTTTTAACTATGGCTACACCTTC. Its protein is CAAINRGRAFNYGYTF.